This TCR beta chain was recorded in a study of T cell responses to AZD1222 COVID-19 vaccine. The study, taken as a whole, reports: Within unmutated variant regions lay the reported targets of nearly half of spike-specific TCRs. The donor group comprised mostly white British people and more females; the analysis possibly underestimated clonal diversity. Regions 160-218 and 743-854 dominated among vaccine-associated CD4 TCRs spanning spike.

With respect to this clone: The antigen is not known.

TCRdb keeps only in-frame clones here, not all; method: immunoSEQ multiplex PCR. The sample yields 150,000 to 200,000 clones, around 90% seen once. V shed 2 bases and J shed 4 bases, with 8 bases lying between them. This CDR3 contains 13 residues. The chain employs TRBV12-3 or TRBV12-4 and TRBJ1-2; D unresolved. The source of this sequence is an adult who received the MenACWY meningococcal vaccine as a control. This specimen was peripheral blood, taken 28 days after the second dose of the MenACWY control vaccine. The CDR3 nucleotides are TGTGCCAGCAGTTTACAGTCTGGCTATGGCTACACCTTC. Residues: CASSLQSGYGYTF.